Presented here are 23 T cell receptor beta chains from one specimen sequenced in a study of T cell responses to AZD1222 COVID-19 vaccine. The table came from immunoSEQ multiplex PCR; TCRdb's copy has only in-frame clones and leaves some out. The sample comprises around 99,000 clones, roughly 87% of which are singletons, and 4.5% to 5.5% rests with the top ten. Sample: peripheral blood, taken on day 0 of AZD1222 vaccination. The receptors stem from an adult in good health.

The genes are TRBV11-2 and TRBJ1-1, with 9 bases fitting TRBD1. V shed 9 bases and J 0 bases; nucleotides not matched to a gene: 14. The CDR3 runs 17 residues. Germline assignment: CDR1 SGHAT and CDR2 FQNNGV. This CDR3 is CARRGDREVGVNTEAFF. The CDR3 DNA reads TGTGCCAGGAGGGGGGACAGGGAGGTGGGAGTGAACACTGAAGCTTTCTTT.

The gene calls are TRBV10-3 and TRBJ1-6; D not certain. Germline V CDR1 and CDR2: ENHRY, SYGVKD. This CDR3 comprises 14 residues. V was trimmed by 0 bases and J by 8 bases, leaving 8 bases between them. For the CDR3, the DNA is TGTGCCATCAGTGAGTCGCGGAGTGATTCACCCCTCCACTTT. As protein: CAISESRSDSPLHF.

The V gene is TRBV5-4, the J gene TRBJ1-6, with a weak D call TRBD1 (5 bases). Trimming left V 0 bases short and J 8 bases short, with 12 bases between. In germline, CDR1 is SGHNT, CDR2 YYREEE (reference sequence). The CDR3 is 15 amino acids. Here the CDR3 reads CASSLARVPDSPLHF. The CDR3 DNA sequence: TGTGCCAGCAGCTTGGCCAGGGTCCCAGATTCACCCCTCCACTTT. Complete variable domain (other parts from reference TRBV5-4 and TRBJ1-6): ETGVTQSPTHLIKTRGQQVTLRCSSQSGHNTVSWYQQALGQGPQFIFQYYREEENGRGNFPPRFSGLQFPNYSSELNVNALELDDSALYLCASSLARVPDSPLHFGNGTRLTVT.

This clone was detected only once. CDR3 nucleotide sequence: TGTGCCAGCAGTCGGGGGACTAGCGGGAATATTTACGAGCAGTACTTC. Translation: CASSRGTSGNIYEQYF. The rearrangement links TRBV28 to TRBJ2-7; 13 nucleotides agree with TRBD2. CDR1 and CDR2 (germline): MDHEN, SYDVKM. Trimming at V came to 5 bases and at J to 4 bases, leaving 8 bases not matched to a gene. The CDR3 has 16 amino acids.

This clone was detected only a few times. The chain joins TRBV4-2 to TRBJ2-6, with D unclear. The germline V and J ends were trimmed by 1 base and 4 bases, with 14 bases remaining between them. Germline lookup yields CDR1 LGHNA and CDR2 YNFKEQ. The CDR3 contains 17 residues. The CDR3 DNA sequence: TGTGCCAGCAGCCAAGGTTACAGAAACTCCGGGGCCAACGTCCTGACTTTC. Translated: CASSQGYRNSGANVLTF.

CDR3 sequence (DNA): TGTGCCAGCAGCCCAGGGACTCTTGGCTACACCTTC. Translating it yields CASSPGTLGYTF. The V and J genes are TRBV14 and TRBJ1-2, with D possibly TRBD1 on 5 matching bases. Trimming stripped 4 bases from V and 7 bases from J, with 10 bases between. Germline-derived CDR1 and CDR2 are SGHDN and FVKESK. There are 12 residues in the CDR3.

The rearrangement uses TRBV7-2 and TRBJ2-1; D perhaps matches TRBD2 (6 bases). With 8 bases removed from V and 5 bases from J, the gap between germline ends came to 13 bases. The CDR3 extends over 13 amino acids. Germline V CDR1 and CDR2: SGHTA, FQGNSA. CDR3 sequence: CASRQGGDNEQFF. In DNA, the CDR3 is TGTGCCAGCCGGCAGGGAGGAGACAATGAGCAGTTCTTC.

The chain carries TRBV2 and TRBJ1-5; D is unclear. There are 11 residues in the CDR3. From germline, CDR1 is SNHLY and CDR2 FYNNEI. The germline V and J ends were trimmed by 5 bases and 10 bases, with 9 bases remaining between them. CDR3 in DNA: TGTGCCAGCAGTAAAGGTGGACCCCAGCATTTT. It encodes CASSKGGPQHF. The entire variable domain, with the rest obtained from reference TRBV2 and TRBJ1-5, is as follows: EPEVTQTPSHQVTQMGQEVILRCVPISNHLYFYWYRQILGQKVEFLVSFYNNEISEKSEIFDDQFSVERPDGSNFTLKIRSTKLEDSAMYFCASSKGGPQHFGDGTRLSIL.

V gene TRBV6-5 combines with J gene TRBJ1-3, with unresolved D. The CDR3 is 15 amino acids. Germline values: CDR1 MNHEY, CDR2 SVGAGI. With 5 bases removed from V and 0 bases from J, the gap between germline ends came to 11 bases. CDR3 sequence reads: CASSPDWSSGNTIYF. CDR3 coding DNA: TGTGCCAGCAGTCCCGACTGGAGCTCTGGAAACACCATATATTTT.

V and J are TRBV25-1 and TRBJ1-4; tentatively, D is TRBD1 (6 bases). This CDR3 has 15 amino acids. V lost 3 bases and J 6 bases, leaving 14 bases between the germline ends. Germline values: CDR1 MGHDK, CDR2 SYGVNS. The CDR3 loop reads CASSEPGVGDEKLFF. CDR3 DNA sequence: TGTGCCAGCAGTGAGCCAGGGGTGGGGGATGAAAAACTGTTTTTT.

The DNA for the CDR3 is TGTGCCAGCAAGAGCGGGAGTGACAATGAGCAGTTCTTC. Translated: CASKSGSDNEQFF. The chain couples TRBV2 to TRBJ2-1; TRBD2 aligns across 8 bases. The germline V gene has CDR1 SNHLY and CDR2 FYNNEI. With V trimmed by 7 bases and J by 5 bases, 4 bases remained unmatched. CDR3 size: 13 residues.

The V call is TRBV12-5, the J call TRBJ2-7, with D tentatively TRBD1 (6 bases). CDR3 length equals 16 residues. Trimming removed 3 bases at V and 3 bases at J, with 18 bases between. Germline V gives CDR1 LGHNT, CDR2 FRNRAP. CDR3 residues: CASGFGSPGVFYEQYF. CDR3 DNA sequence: TGTGCTAGTGGTTTCGGCTCCCCAGGGGTTTTCTACGAGCAGTACTTC.

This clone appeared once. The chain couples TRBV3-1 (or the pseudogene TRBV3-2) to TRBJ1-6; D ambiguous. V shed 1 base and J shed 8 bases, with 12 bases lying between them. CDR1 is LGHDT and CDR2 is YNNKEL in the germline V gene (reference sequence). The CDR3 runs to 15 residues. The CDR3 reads CASSQGPIIDSPLHF. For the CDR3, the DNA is TGTGCCAGCAGCCAAGGACCCATCATAGATTCACCCCTCCACTTT.

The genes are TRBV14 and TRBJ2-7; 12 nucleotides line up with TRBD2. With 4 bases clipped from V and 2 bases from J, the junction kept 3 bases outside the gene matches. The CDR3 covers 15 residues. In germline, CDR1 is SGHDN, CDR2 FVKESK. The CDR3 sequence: CASSPSGREPYEQYF. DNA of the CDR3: TGTGCCAGCAGCCCTAGCGGGAGGGAACCCTACGAGCAGTACTTC.

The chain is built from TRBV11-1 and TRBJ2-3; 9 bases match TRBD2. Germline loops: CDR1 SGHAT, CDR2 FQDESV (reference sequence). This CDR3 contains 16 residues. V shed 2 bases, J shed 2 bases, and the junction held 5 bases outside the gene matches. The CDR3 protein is CASSLRLAGPTDTQYF. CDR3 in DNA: TGTGCCAGCAGCTTAAGGCTAGCGGGGCCCACAGATACGCAGTATTTT. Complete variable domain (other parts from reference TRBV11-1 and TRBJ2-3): EAEVAQSPRYKITEKSQAVAFWCDPISGHATLYWYRQILGQGPELLVQFQDESVVDDSQLPKDRFSAERLKGVDSTLKIQPAELGDSAMYLCASSLRLAGPTDTQYFGPGTRLTVL.

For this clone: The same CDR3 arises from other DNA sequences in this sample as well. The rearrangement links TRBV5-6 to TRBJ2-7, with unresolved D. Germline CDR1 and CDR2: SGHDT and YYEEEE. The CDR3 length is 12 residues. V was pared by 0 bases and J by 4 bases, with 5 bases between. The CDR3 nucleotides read TGTGCCAGCAGCTTGGGCCTTTACGAGCAGTACTTC. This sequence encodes CASSLGLYEQYF. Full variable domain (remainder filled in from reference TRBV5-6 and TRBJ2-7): DAGVTQSPTHLIKTRGQQVTLRCSPKSGHDTVSWYQQALGQGPQFIFQYYEEEERQRGNFPDRFSGHQFPNYSSELNVNALLLGDSALYLCASSLGLYEQYFGPGTRLTVT.

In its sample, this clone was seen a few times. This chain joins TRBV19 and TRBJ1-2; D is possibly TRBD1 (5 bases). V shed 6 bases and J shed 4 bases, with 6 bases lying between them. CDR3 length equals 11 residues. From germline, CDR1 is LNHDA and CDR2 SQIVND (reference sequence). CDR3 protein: CASRQAYGYTF. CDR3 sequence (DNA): TGTGCCAGTAGACAGGCCTATGGCTACACCTTC.

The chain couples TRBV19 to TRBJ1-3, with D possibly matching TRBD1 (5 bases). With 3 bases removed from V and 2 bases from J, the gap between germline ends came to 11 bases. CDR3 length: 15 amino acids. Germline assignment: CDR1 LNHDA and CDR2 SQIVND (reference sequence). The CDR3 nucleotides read TGTGCCAGTAGTATTTCAACGACAGCTGGAAACACCATATATTTT. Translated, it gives CASSISTTAGNTIYF.

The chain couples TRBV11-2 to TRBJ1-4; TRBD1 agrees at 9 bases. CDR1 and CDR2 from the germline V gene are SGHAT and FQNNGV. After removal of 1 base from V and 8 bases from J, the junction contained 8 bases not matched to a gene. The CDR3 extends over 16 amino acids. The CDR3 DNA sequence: TGTGCCAGCAGCTTAGGGACAGGGGCCCGGAGCGAAAAACTGTTTTTT. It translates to CASSLGTGARSEKLFF. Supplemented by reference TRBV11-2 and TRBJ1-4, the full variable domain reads EAGVAQSPRYKIIEKRQSVAFWCNPISGHATLYWYQQILGQGPKLLIQFQNNGVVDDSQLPKDRFSAERLKGVDSTLKIQPAKLEDSAVYLCASSLGTGARSEKLFFGSGTQLSVL.

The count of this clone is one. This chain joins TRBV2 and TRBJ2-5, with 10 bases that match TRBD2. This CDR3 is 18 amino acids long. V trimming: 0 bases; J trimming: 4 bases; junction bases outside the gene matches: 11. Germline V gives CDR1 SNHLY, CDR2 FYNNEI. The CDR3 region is CASSEARSGGAFGETQYF. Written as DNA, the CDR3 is TGTGCCAGCAGTGAAGCGCGCAGCGGGGGGGCCTTCGGAGAGACCCAGTACTTC.

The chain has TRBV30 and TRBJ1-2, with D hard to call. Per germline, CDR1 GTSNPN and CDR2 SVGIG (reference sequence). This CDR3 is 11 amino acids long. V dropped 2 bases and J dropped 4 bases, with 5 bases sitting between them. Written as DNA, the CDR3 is TGTGCCTGGAGTACGGTCTATGGCTACACCTTC. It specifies CAWSTVYGYTF.

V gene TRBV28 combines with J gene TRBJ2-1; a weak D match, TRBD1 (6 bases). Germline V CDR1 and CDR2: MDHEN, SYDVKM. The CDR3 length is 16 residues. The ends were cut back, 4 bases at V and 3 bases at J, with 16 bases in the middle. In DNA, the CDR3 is TGTGCCAGCAGTTCCAATGGACAGAACAGCTACAATGAGCAGTTCTTC. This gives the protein CASSSNGQNSYNEQFF.

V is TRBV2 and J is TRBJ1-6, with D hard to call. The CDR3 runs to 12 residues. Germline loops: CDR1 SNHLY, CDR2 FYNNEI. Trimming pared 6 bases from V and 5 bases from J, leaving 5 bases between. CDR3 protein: CASRQNNSPLHF. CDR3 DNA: TGTGCCAGCAGACAAAATAATTCACCCCTCCACTTT. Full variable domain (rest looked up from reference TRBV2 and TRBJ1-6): EPEVTQTPSHQVTQMGQEVILRCVPISNHLYFYWYRQILGQKVEFLVSFYNNEISEKSEIFDDQFSVERPDGSNFTLKIRSTKLEDSAMYFCASRQNNSPLHFGNGTRLTVT.